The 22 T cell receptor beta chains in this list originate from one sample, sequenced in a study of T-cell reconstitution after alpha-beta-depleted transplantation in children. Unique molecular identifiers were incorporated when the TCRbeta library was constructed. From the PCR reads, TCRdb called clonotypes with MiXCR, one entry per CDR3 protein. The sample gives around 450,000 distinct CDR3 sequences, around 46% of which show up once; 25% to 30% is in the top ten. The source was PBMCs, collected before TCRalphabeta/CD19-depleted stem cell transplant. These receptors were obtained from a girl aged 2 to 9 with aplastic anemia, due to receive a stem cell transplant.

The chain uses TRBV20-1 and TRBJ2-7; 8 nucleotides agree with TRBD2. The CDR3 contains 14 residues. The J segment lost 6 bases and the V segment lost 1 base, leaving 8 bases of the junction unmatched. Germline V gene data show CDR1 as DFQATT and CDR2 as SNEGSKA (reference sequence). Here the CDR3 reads CSARVPGGPLEQYF. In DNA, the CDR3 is TGCAGTGCTAGAGTCCCGGGAGGGCCTCTCGAGCAGTACTTC.

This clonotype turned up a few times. The CDR3 DNA reads as TGTGCCAGCAGCTTCTCCCTCGGTGACGGACAGGGGGTTGTTGCATCCTACAATGAGCAGTTCTTC. Protein sequence: CASSFSLGDGQGVVASYNEQFF. The J gene is TRBJ2-1, the V gene TRBV7-2; 10 bases align to TRBD1. The CDR3 runs 22 residues. Germline assignment: CDR1 SGHTA and CDR2 FQGNSA. The ends lost 3 bases at V and 1 base at J; junction bases unmatched: 21. Looking up the rest from reference TRBV7-2 and TRBJ2-1 gives the full variable domain: GAGVSQSPSNKVTEKGKDVELRCDPISGHTALYWYRQSLGQGLEFLIYFQGNSAPDKSGLPSDRFSAERTGGSVSTLTIQRTQQEDSAVYLCASSFSLGDGQGVVASYNEQFFGPGTRLTVL.

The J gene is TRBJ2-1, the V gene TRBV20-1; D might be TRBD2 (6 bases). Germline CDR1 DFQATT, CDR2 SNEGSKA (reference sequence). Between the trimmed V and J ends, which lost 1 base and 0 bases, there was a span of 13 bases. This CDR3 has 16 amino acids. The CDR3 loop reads CSARAAGTLSYNEQFF. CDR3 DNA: TGCAGTGCTAGAGCCGCCGGGACTCTCTCCTACAATGAGCAGTTCTTC.

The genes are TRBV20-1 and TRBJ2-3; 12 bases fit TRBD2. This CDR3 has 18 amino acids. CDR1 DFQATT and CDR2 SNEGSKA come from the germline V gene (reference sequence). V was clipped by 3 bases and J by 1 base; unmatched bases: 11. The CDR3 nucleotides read TGCAGTGCTAGGCTACTAGCGGGGGGACCTATACGCACAGATACGCAGTATTTT. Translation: CSARLLAGGPIRTDTQYF.

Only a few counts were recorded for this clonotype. The chain's CDR3 is CASSFGPSGRAGETQYF. The CDR3 DNA reads TGCGCCAGCAGCTTTGGACCCAGCGGGAGGGCCGGGGAGACCCAGTACTTC. The V and J genes are TRBV5-1 and TRBJ2-5; 10 nucleotides agree with TRBD2. CDR1 is SGHRS, CDR2 YFSETQ, per germline. The V and J ends lost 2 bases and 5 bases, in that order; junction bases with no gene match: 12. CDR3 size: 17 residues.

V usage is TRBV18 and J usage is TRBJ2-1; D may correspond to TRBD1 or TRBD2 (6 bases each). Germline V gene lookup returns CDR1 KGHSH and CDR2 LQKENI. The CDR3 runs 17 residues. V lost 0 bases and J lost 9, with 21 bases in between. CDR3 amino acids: CASSPPASSYEGGEQFF. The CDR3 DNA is TGTGCCAGCTCACCACCGGCGTCGTCTTATGAGGGGGGTGAGCAGTTCTTC.

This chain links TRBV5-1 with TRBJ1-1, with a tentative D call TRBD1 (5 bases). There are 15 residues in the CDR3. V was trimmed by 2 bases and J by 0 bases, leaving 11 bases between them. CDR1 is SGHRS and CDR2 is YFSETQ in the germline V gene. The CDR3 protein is CASSFLTGMNTEAFF. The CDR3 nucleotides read TGCGCCAGCAGCTTTCTAACAGGTATGAACACTGAAGCTTTCTTT.

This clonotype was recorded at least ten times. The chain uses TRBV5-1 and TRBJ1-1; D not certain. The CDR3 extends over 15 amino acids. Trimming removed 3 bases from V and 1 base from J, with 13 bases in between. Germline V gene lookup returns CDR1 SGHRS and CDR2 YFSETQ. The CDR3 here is CASSSQRGENTEAFF. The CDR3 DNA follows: TGCGCCAGCAGCTCCCAAAGAGGAGAGAACACTGAAGCTTTCTTT.

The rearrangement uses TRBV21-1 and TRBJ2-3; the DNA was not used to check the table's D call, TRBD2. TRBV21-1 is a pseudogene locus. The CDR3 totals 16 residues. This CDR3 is CASSKGISQEGDTQYF. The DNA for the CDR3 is TGTGCCAGCAGCAAAGGCATTAGCCAAGAGGGAGATACGCAGTATTTT.

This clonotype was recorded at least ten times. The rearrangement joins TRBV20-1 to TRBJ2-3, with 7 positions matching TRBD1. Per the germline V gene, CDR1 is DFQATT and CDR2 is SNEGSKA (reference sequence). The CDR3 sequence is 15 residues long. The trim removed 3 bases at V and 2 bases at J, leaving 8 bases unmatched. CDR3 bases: TGCAGTGCTAGGCAGGGGGAGAGTTCCACAGATACGCAGTATTTT. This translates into CSARQGESSTDTQYF.

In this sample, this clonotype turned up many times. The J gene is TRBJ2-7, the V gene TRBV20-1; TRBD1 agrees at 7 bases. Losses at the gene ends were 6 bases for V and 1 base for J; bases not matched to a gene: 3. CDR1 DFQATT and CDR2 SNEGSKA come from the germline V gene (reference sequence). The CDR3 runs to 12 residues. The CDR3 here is CSALGQSYEQYF. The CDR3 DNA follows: TGCAGTGCGTTGGGACAGTCCTACGAGCAGTACTTC.

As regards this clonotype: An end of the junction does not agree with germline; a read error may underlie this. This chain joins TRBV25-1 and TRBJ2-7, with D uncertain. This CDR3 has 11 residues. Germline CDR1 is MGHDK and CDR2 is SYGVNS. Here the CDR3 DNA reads TGTGCCAGCAGGGTTAACAGAGAGCAGTCCTTC. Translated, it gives CASRVNREQSF.

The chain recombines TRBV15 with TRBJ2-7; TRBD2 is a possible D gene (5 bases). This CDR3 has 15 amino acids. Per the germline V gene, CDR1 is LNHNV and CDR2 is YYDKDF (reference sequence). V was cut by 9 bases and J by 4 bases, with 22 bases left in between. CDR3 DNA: TGTGCCACAGATGACTATGGGCGAATCCCATACGAGCAGTACTTC. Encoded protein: CATDDYGRIPYEQYF.

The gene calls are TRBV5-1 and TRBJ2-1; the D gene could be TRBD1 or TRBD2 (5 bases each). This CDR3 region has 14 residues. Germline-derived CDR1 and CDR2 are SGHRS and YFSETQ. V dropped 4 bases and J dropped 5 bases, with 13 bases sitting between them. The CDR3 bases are TGCGCCAGCAGCCCCGGGACGGCAAACAATGAGCAGTTCTTC. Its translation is CASSPGTANNEQFF.

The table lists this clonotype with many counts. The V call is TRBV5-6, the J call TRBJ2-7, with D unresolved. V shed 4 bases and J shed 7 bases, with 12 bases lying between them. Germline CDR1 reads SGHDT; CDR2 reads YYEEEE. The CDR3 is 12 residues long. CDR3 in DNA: TGTGCCAGCAGCCGGATGTTCGGAGAGCAGTACTTC. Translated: CASSRMFGEQYF. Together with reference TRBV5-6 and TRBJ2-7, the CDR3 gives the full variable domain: DAGVTQSPTHLIKTRGQQVTLRCSPKSGHDTVSWYQQALGQGPQFIFQYYEEEERQRGNFPDRFSGHQFPNYSSELNVNALLLGDSALYLCASSRMFGEQYFGPGTRLTVT.

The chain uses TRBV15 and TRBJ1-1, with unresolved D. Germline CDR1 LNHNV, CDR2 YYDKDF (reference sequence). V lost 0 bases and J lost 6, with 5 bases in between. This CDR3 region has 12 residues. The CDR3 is CATSRDWSEAFF. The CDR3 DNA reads TGTGCCACCAGCAGAGATTGGTCTGAAGCTTTCTTT. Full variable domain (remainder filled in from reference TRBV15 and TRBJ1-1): DAMVIQNPRYQVTQFGKPVTLSCSQTLNHNVMYWYQQKSSQAPKLLFHYYDKDFNNEADTPDNFQSRRPNTSFCFLDIRSPGLGDTAMYLCATSRDWSEAFFGQGTRLTVV.

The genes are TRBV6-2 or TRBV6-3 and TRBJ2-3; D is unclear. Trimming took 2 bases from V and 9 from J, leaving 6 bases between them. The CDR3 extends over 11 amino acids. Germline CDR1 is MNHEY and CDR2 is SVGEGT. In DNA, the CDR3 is TGTGCCAGCAGTTACCGTGCGACGCAGTATTTT. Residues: CASSYRATQYF.

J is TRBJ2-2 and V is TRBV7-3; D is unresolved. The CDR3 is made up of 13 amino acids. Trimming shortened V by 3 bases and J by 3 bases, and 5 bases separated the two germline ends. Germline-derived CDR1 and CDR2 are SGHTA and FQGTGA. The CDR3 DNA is TGTGCCAGCAGCTTCTCCTACACCGGGGAGCTGTTTTTT. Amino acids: CASSFSYTGELFF.

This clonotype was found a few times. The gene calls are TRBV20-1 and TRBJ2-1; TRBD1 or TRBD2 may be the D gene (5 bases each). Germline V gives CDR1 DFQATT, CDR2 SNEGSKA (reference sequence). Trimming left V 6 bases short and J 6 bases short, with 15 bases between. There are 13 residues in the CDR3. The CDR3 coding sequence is TGCAGTGCCGGGGCAGATGGACGCAATGAGCAGTTCTTC. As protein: CSAGADGRNEQFF.

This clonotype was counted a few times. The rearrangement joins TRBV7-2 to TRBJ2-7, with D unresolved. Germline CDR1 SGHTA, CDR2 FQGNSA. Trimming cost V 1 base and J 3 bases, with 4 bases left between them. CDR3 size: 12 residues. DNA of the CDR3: TGTGCCAGCAGCTTAGATCTCTACGAGCAGTACTTC. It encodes CASSLDLYEQYF.

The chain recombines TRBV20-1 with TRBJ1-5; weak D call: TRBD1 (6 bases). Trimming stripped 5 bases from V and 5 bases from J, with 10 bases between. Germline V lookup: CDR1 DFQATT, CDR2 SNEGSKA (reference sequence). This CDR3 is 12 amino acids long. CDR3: CSAASGDQPQHF. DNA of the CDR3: TGCAGTGCTGCGTCAGGGGATCAGCCCCAGCATTTT.

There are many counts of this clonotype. The DNA for the CDR3 is TGTGCCAGCAGTGCGGATGGACTAGCGGTTAATGAGCAGTTCTTC. This gives the protein CASSADGLAVNEQFF. This chain uses TRBV28 with TRBJ2-1; the match to TRBD2 covers 10 bases. The V segment lost 5 bases and the J segment 7 bases; nucleotides outside the gene matches: 8. CDR1 is MDHEN, CDR2 SYDVKM, per germline. This CDR3 is built from 15 residues.